This entry lists 11 T cell receptor beta chains sequenced from one sample in a study of T cell responses to AZD1222 COVID-19 vaccine. The protocol was immunoSEQ multiplex PCR, while the TCRdb copy is restricted to in-frame clones and leaves out a portion. The top ten hold roughly 6.3% of the sample, which has some 130,000 clones, approximately 88% seen once. Specimen: peripheral blood, collected on day 0 of AZD1222 vaccination. The source of these receptors is an adult in good health.

The chain carries TRBV20-1 and TRBJ2-3, with a possible D match to TRBD2 (5 bases). The CDR3 contains 13 residues. V lost 3 bases, J lost 1 base, and 8 bases lay in between. Germline V gene lookup returns CDR1 DFQATT and CDR2 SNEGSKA (reference sequence). CDR3 nucleotide sequence: TGCAGTGCTAGTGTTAGCGGCACAGATACGCAGTATTTT. It yields the protein CSASVSGTDTQYF.

The V and J genes are TRBV7-2 and TRBJ1-1; possible D gene TRBD1, 6 bases. Germline-derived CDR1 and CDR2 are SGHTA and FQGNSA. This CDR3 spans 14 amino acids. The V end lost 1 base, the J end lost 8 bases, and 14 bases lay between the germline ends. DNA of the CDR3: TGTGCCAGCAGCTTAGAGGGACACCAGGGAGAAGCTTTCTTT. This encodes CASSLEGHQGEAFF.

The V gene is TRBV19, the J gene TRBJ2-7, with a weak D call TRBD2 (5 bases). Germline assignment: CDR1 LNHDA and CDR2 SQIVND (reference sequence). CDR3 length equals 16 residues. V lost 5 bases and J lost 2, with 19 bases in between. Written as DNA, the CDR3 is TGTGCCAGTAGTCCTAGTTATGGCAGAGGGCCCTACGAGCAGTACTTC. Translating gives CASSPSYGRGPYEQYF. The variable domain in full, with the rest retrieved from reference TRBV19 and TRBJ2-7, is DGGITQSPKYLFRKEGQNVTLSCEQNLNHDAMYWYRQDPGQGLRLIYYSQIVNDFQKGDIAEGYSVSREKKESFPLTVTSAQKNPTAFYLCASSPSYGRGPYEQYFGPGTRLTVT.

This chain joins TRBV3-1 (or the pseudogene TRBV3-2) and TRBJ1-3; 9 nucleotides agree with TRBD1. This CDR3 contains 17 residues. After removal of 4 bases from V and 4 bases from J, the junction contained 11 bases not matched to a gene. Germline V lookup: CDR1 LGHDT, CDR2 YNNKEL (reference sequence). CDR3 sequence (DNA): TGTGCCAGCAGCCTCTTAGGGGGACAGGGAGCCGGAAACACCATATATTTT. This encodes CASSLLGGQGAGNTIYF.

This CDR3 reads CASRRLTNTEAFF. CDR3 nucleotide sequence: TGCGCCAGCAGAAGACTGACGAACACTGAAGCTTTCTTT. The chain carries TRBV10-2 and TRBJ1-1; D unresolved. Trimming removed 6 bases at V and 1 base at J, with 9 bases between. The CDR3 extends over 13 amino acids. The germline gives CDR1 WSHSY, CDR2 SAAADI.

The V and J genes are TRBV30 and TRBJ1-6; D remains unclear. The CDR3 is 15 amino acids. CDR1 GTSNPN and CDR2 SVGIG come from the germline V gene (reference sequence). V was cut by 0 bases and J by 10 bases, with 16 bases left in between. CDR3 loop: CAWSVRAHLGSPLHF. The DNA for the CDR3 is TGTGCCTGGAGTGTACGGGCCCACCTGGGGTCACCCCTCCACTTT.

The chain links TRBV7-9 to TRBJ2-4; D is ambiguous. Germline CDR1 SEHNR, CDR2 FQNEAQ (reference sequence). V shed 0 bases and J shed 0 bases, with 9 bases lying between them. CDR3 length: 16 amino acids. The CDR3 region is CASSLALGLAKNIQYF. DNA for the CDR3: TGTGCCAGCAGCTTAGCGCTAGGGCTAGCCAAAAACATTCAGTACTTC.

This sequence joins TRBV4-1 and TRBJ1-3; perhaps TRBD1 as D (6 bases). V was trimmed by 4 bases and J by 8 bases, leaving 21 bases between them. CDR1 and CDR2 (germline): MGHRA, YSYEKL. This CDR3 spans 16 amino acids. DNA for the CDR3: TGCGCCAGCAGCCCCAGAGGGGGAAGCGACGGACACACCATATATTTT. It codes for CASSPRGGSDGHTIYF.

The rearrangement uses TRBV7-9 and TRBJ1-5; D gene unclear. Germline-derived CDR1 and CDR2 are SEHNR and FQNEAQ (reference sequence). V was shortened by 1 base and J by 9 bases, with 7 bases between the two germline ends. CDR3 size: 12 residues. The CDR3: CASSLVLGPQHF. The CDR3 DNA is TGTGCCAGCAGCTTAGTGCTTGGGCCCCAGCATTTT. The entire variable domain, with the rest obtained from reference TRBV7-9 and TRBJ1-5, is as follows: DTGVSQNPRHKITKRGQNVTFRCDPISEHNRLYWYRQTLGQGPEFLTYFQNEAQLEKSRLLSDRFSAERPKGSFSTLEIQRTEQGDSAMYLCASSLVLGPQHFGDGTRLSIL.

This rearrangement joins TRBV6-4 to TRBJ2-3; D may be TRBD1 or TRBD2 (6 bases each). The V gene's germline CDR1 is MRHNA and CDR2 SNTAGT. V gave up 2 bases and J gave up 0 bases, with 12 bases separating them. This CDR3 has 16 residues. The CDR3: CASSDRGQGSTDTQYF. In nucleotides, the CDR3 is TGTGCCAGCAGTGACCGGGGGCAGGGTAGCACAGATACGCAGTATTTT.

The chain employs TRBV7-9 and TRBJ1-2; D unclear. CDR1 is SEHNR and CDR2 is FQNEAQ in the germline V gene (reference sequence). The CDR3 consists of 12 residues. V was shortened by 5 bases and J by 0 bases, with 4 bases between the two germline ends. The CDR3 is CASSTANYGYTF. CDR3 nucleotide sequence: TGTGCCAGCAGCACCGCTAACTATGGCTACACCTTC. Full variable domain (missing parts from reference TRBV7-9 and TRBJ1-2): DTGVSQNPRHKITKRGQNVTFRCDPISEHNRLYWYRQTLGQGPEFLTYFQNEAQLEKSRLLSDRFSAERPKGSFSTLEIQRTEQGDSAMYLCASSTANYGYTFGSGTRLTVV.